One sample yielded the 22 T cell receptor beta chains listed below, sequenced in a study of blood T cell repertoires in COVID-19. TCRdb keeps only in-frame clones here, not all; method: immunoSEQ multiplex PCR. Altogether about 200,000 clones are present, about nine tenths being singletons, with the ten largest covering about 2.2%. Sequences were obtained from PBMCs or T cells enriched from blood (not recorded which). The origin of the receptors is a woman in her twenties or thirties who had recovered from COVID-19.

The rearrangement uses TRBV18 and TRBJ2-7, with 7 positions matching TRBD1. In germline, CDR1 is KGHSH, CDR2 LQKENI. The CDR3 extends over 14 amino acids. V lost 6 bases, J lost 7 bases, and 12 bases stayed unmatched. The CDR3 region has the DNA TGTGCCAGCTCGCAACAGGGGCCGCCCCGGGAGCAGTACTTC. Amino acid sequence: CASSQQGPPREQYF.

The genes are TRBV6-5 and TRBJ2-7; 11 nucleotides align to TRBD2. Germline V CDR1 and CDR2: MNHEY, SVGAGI. V was pared by 8 bases and J by 2 bases, with 5 bases of the junction left unmatched. This CDR3 contains 14 residues. DNA for the CDR3: TGTGCCAGCGGGATAGCGGGAGGGGCCTACGAGCAGTACTTC. This sequence encodes CASGIAGGAYEQYF.

V and J are TRBV19 and TRBJ2-7; 11 bases fit TRBD1. This CDR3 spans 15 amino acids. V dropped 3 bases and J dropped 4; count of bases not matched to a gene: 5. The germline CDR1 and CDR2 sequences are LNHDA and SQIVND (reference sequence). The CDR3 here is CASSMKGQGVYEQYF. The CDR3 DNA reads as TGTGCCAGTAGTATGAAGGGACAGGGGGTTTACGAGCAGTACTTC.

The gene calls are TRBV18 and TRBJ1-2; 9 positions agree with TRBD1. The V segment lost 3 bases and the J segment 8 bases; nucleotides outside the gene matches: 7. This CDR3 spans 14 amino acids. CDR1 and CDR2 from the germline V gene are KGHSH and LQKENI. This CDR3 reads CASSPGQGLPGYTF. CDR3 DNA: TGTGCCAGCTCACCGGGACAGGGCCTTCCCGGCTACACCTTC. The entire variable domain, with the rest obtained from reference TRBV18 and TRBJ1-2, is as follows: NAGVMQNPRHLVRRRGQEARLRCSPMKGHSHVYWYRQLPEEGLKFMVYLQKENIIDESGMPKERFSAEFPKEGPSILRIQQVVRGDSAAYFCASSPGQGLPGYTFGSGTRLTVV.

This clone was counted a single time. The chain combines TRBV9 with TRBJ1-5; D remains unclear. The CDR3 has 16 amino acids. CDR1 and CDR2 from the germline V gene are SGDLS and YYNGEE. V lost 0 bases to trimming and J lost 4 bases, with 14 bases between them. CDR3 protein: CASSVGPGNRNQPQHF. The DNA of the CDR3 is TGTGCCAGCAGCGTAGGCCCGGGGAATCGGAATCAGCCCCAGCATTTT. The full variable domain, in which reference TRBV9 and TRBJ1-5 provide the parts outside the CDR3, is DSGVTQTPKHLITATGQRVTLRCSPRSGDLSVYWYQQSLDQGLQFLIQYYNGEERAKGNILERFSAQQFPDLHSELNLSSLELGDSALYFCASSVGPGNRNQPQHFGDGTRLSIL.

The V gene is TRBV19, the J gene TRBJ2-7; no firm D call. The CDR3 has 14 amino acids. The V gene's germline CDR1 is LNHDA and CDR2 SQIVND (reference sequence). V was pared by 3 bases and J by 4 bases, with 13 bases between. The chain's CDR3 is CASSIGTALYEQYF. The CDR3 nucleotides are TGTGCCAGTAGTATCGGTACAGCCCTATACGAGCAGTACTTC.

This chain joins TRBV5-1 and TRBJ1-1; D possibly corresponds to TRBD1 (6 bases). V lost 5 bases and J 5 bases, leaving 10 bases between the germline ends. The CDR3 totals 12 residues. Germline CDR1 reads SGHRS; CDR2 reads YFSETQ. CDR3 coding DNA: TGCGCCAGCAGTTCGAGGGGGACTGAAGCTTTCTTT. This gives the protein CASSSRGTEAFF.

CDR3 residues: CATSDLSEATDTQYF. In DNA form, the CDR3 reads TGTGCCACCAGTGATTTAAGCGAGGCCACAGATACGCAGTATTTT. The chain combines TRBV24-1 with TRBJ2-3; D is unresolved. With 1 base removed from V and 2 bases from J, the gap between germline ends came to 9 bases. Germline V gives CDR1 KGHDR, CDR2 SFDVKD. The CDR3 is 15 residues long.

The chain has TRBV9 and TRBJ2-2; D gene unclear. Per germline, CDR1 SGDLS and CDR2 YYNGEE. The CDR3 consists of 15 residues. The ends were cut back, 4 bases at V and 0 bases at J, with 10 bases in the middle. The CDR3 region is CASSLDTTNTGELFF. CDR3 DNA sequence: TGTGCCAGCAGCCTTGACACAACGAACACCGGGGAGCTGTTTTTT. The variable domain in full, completed from reference TRBV9 and TRBJ2-2, reads DSGVTQTPKHLITATGQRVTLRCSPRSGDLSVYWYQQSLDQGLQFLIQYYNGEERAKGNILERFSAQQFPDLHSELNLSSLELGDSALYFCASSLDTTNTGELFFGEGSRLTVL.

V usage is TRBV30 and J usage is TRBJ1-2; D remains unclear. Germline V gene data show CDR1 as GTSNPN and CDR2 as SVGIG (reference sequence). Trimming cost V 0 bases and J 8 bases, with 10 bases left between them. The CDR3 is 12 amino acids. The CDR3 region has the DNA TGTGCCTGGAGTGTACCACTCTGGGGCTACACCTTC. It yields the protein CAWSVPLWGYTF. The complete variable domain, with remaining parts taken from reference TRBV30 and TRBJ1-2, reads SQTIHQWPATLVQPVGSPLSLECTVEGTSNPNLYWYRQAAGRGLQLLFYSVGIGQISSEVPQNLSASRPQDRQFILSSKKLLLSDSGFYLCAWSVPLWGYTFGSGTRLTVV.

This clone was picked up one time. The V and J genes are TRBV7-9 and TRBJ1-1; D is uncertain. Germline-derived CDR1 and CDR2 are SEHNR and FQNEAQ (reference sequence). V was pared by 2 bases and J by 4 bases, with 14 bases between. CDR3 length: 15 amino acids. The DNA of the CDR3 is TGTGCCAGCAGCTTACTTACGGGCAGCGGCACTGAAGCTTTCTTT. This sequence encodes CASSLLTGSGTEAFF.

V usage is TRBV30 and J usage is TRBJ2-2, with 11 bases matching TRBD1. V shed 3 bases, J shed 4 bases, and the junction held 10 bases outside the gene matches. The CDR3 spans 17 residues. Germline-derived CDR1 and CDR2 are GTSNPN and SVGIG (reference sequence). The CDR3 coding sequence is TGTGCCTGGAGCGACCACGGACAGGGGGCCGGCACCGGGGAGCTGTTTTTT. Its translation is CAWSDHGQGAGTGELFF.

V usage is TRBV5-1 and J usage is TRBJ2-2; D perhaps matches TRBD1 (6 bases). The ends were cut back, 5 bases at V and 7 bases at J, with 18 bases in the middle. Per the germline V gene, CDR1 is SGHRS and CDR2 is YFSETQ. CDR3 length: 15 amino acids. CDR3 amino acids: CASRLPLGDNGELFF. In nucleotides, the CDR3 is TGCGCCAGCAGGTTACCGTTAGGGGACAACGGGGAGCTGTTTTTT.

The rearrangement joins TRBV4-3 to TRBJ1-5; D remains unclear. Trimming pared 2 bases from V and 0 bases from J, leaving 5 bases between. Germline CDR1 LGHNA, CDR2 YSLEER. CDR3 length: 14 residues. The CDR3 is CASSQSDSNQPQHF. In nucleotides, the CDR3 is TGCGCCAGCAGCCAATCAGATAGCAATCAGCCCCAGCATTTT.

This clone showed up just a few times. The V call is TRBV28, the J call TRBJ1-3; D call uncertain. The CDR3 covers 13 residues. The germline V gene has CDR1 MDHEN and CDR2 SYDVKM. Deletions cut 3 bases from V and 0 bases from J, with 3 bases between. The CDR3 here is CASSFFSGNTIYF. Written as DNA, the CDR3 is TGTGCCAGCAGTTTCTTCTCTGGAAACACCATATATTTT. The complete variable domain, with remaining parts taken from reference TRBV28 and TRBJ1-3, reads DVKVTQSSRYLVKRTGEKVFLECVQDMDHENMFWYRQDPGLGLRLIYFSYDVKMKEKGDIPEGYSVSREKKERFSLILESASTNQTSMYLCASSFFSGNTIYFGEGSWLTVV.

This clone was seen a handful of times. The V gene is TRBV4-1, the J gene TRBJ2-1; 9 nucleotides align to TRBD2. The germline gives CDR1 MGHRA, CDR2 YSYEKL. The CDR3 has 17 amino acids. V was pared by 0 bases and J by 5 bases, with 8 bases of the junction left unmatched. This CDR3 reads CASSQDRETSGNNEQFF. CDR3 bases: TGCGCCAGCAGCCAAGATCGGGAGACTAGCGGAAACAATGAGCAGTTCTTC.

The V gene is TRBV9, the J gene TRBJ1-2; D might be TRBD1 (5 bases). Per the germline V gene, CDR1 is SGDLS and CDR2 is YYNGEE. The V end was cut by 4 bases, the J end by 4 bases, with 17 bases between. The length of the CDR3 is 15 residues. The CDR3 reads CASSLQAGGGYGYTF. CDR3 sequence (DNA): TGTGCCAGCAGCCTCCAAGCGGGGGGTGGCTATGGCTACACCTTC.

Only a few counts were recorded for this clone. The chain couples TRBV3-1 (or the pseudogene TRBV3-2) to TRBJ1-2; the D is unclear. CDR3 size: 14 residues. Germline V gene data show CDR1 as LGHDT and CDR2 as YNNKEL (reference sequence). V was trimmed by 4 bases and J by 3 bases, leaving 12 bases between them. The CDR3 coding sequence is TGTGCCAGCAGCCCGACAAAGTGGTACTATGGCTACACCTTC. Translated, it gives CASSPTKWYYGYTF.

This clone appeared a single time. The chain combines TRBV30 with TRBJ1-3; D gene uncertain. CDR1 is GTSNPN and CDR2 is SVGIG in the germline V gene (reference sequence). This CDR3 region has 16 residues. With 2 bases removed from V and 0 bases from J, the gap between germline ends came to 14 bases. In DNA form, the CDR3 reads TGTGCCTGGAGTAAAATGGGCACTTCCTCTGGAAACACCATATATTTT. Translation gives CAWSKMGTSSGNTIYF.

The genes are TRBV21-1 and TRBJ2-7; the table gives TRBD1 as D, unverified against the DNA. TRBV21-1 is a pseudogene segment. This CDR3 spans 16 amino acids. This chain's CDR3 is CASSKERGQGAYEQYF. In DNA, the CDR3 is TGTGCCAGCAGCAAAGAAAGGGGACAGGGGGCCTACGAGCAGTACTTC.

This clone showed up just a few times. The chain uses TRBV10-3 and TRBJ1-2; D is possibly TRBD1 (6 bases). The V end lost 6 bases, the J end lost 8 bases, and 16 bases lay between the germline ends. The CDR3 consists of 13 residues. CDR1 and CDR2 (germline): ENHRY, SYGVKD. This chain's CDR3 is CAISGDKDGGYTF. The CDR3 DNA reads TGTGCCATCAGCGGGGACAAAGACGGAGGCTACACCTTC.

This sequence joins TRBV27 and TRBJ2-6; the match to TRBD1 covers 7 bases. The CDR3 extends over 14 amino acids. Germline V CDR1 and CDR2: MNHEY, SMNVEV (reference sequence). The trim removed 7 bases at V and 4 bases at J, leaving 4 bases unmatched. The CDR3 nucleotides read TGTGCCAGCACGGACAGGCTGGGGGCCAACGTCCTGACTTTC. This encodes CASTDRLGANVLTF. The full variable domain, in which reference TRBV27 and TRBJ2-6 provide the parts outside the CDR3, is EAQVTQNPRYLITVTGKKLTVTCSQNMNHEYMSWYRQDPGLGLRQIYYSMNVEVTDKGDVPEGYKVSRKEKRNFPLILESPSPNQTSLYFCASTDRLGANVLTFGAGSRLTVL.